This T cell receptor beta chain was captured in a study of radiotherapy plus CTLA-4 blockade in lung cancer (dated by TCRdb to 2017 to 2018). Study-level background: Among the enrolled patients, roughly 17% had an objective response, and 31% reached disease control. Broad study findings and their caveats: After treatment with radiotherapy and ipilimumab, TCR clones that originated in tumors expanded in peripheral blood. Increased serum interferon-beta after radiation, together with early dynamic changes in blood T cell clones, were reported to be the strongest predictors of response.

According to the germline V gene, CDR1 reads KGHSH and CDR2 reads LQKENI. From cysteine to phenylalanine, the CDR3 is 15 amino acids long. The kept DNA is CDR3 alone, 45 bases in frame from the first base. Compared with germline, V lacks 2 bases and J lacks 5 bases; bases without a gene match: 7. Libraries were made using the immunoSEQ multiplex PCR assay. TCRdb took this table from immuneACCESS and kept in-frame rearrangements with V and J called. Such tables lack part of the clones; where checked against another copy, unresolved V genes explain under half of the gap, and the rest is unexplained. Recorded for this sample are roughly 93,000 clones; around 86% of them occurred a single time. The ten largest account for 3% to 4% of the sample. The study evaluated CTLA-4 blockade (ipilimumab) given together with focal radiation therapy in patients who had chemo-refractory metastatic non-small-cell lung cancer.

As concerns this clone: No cognate antigen has been identified for it. No much larger clonotype is one base removed from it; base qualities were not supplied.

The sequenced sample was peripheral blood, obtained from a patient treated with radiotherapy plus ipilimumab. The receptor chain draws on TRBV18 and TRBJ1-1, with 8 central nucleotides matching TRBD1. The TCR comes from a human donor with non-small cell lung cancer who had a partial response to radiotherapy plus ipilimumab. The DNA is as follows: TGTGCCAGCTCACCAAGAACAGGGGGGGGGACTGAAGCTTTCTTT. It codes for CASSPRTGGGTEAFF. The CDR3 plus the reference TRBV18 and TRBJ1-1 genes for the other parts give the full variable domain: NAGVMQNPRHLVRRRGQEARLRCSPMKGHSHVYWYRQLPEEGLKFMVYLQKENIIDESGMPKERFSAEFPKEGPSILRIQQVVRGDSAAYFCASSPRTGGGTEAFFGQGTRLTVV.